This T cell receptor (beta chain) came from a study of T-cell memory formation after mild COVID-19. Across the whole study: TCR clusters mostly belonged to single donors. Findings of the study overall: CM and EM subsets held most contracting CD4+ clones; EMRA held CD8+ ones. Some SARS-CoV-2-responding clones were already detected in memory before infection.

UMIs and sample barcodes were carried by the TCR alpha and TCR beta cDNA libraries that 5'RACE produced using constant-segment primers. MiXCR, applied by TCRdb to the 5' RACE reads, yields one record per CDR3 protein. The sample consists of 300,000 to 400,000 distinct CDR3 sequences, 13% to 15% of them appearing once. V was clipped by 8 bases and J by 6 bases; unmatched bases: 7. The CDR3 is 13 amino acids. Germline V gene sequence: CDR1 LGHDT, CDR2 YNNKEL (reference sequence). This clonotype was observed many times. What it recognizes is unknown. The clonotype originates from a young man who had mild COVID-19 (a few samples of this study predate the infection). Cell type and time point are not known. Sequenced: PBMCs or a T cell subset sorted from them (not recorded which). V usage is TRBV3-1 and J usage is TRBJ2-3; 8 nucleotides match TRBD2. CDR3 nucleotides: TGTGCCAGCCAACCGGGGGGGCGTGATACGCAGTATTTT. Translation: CASQPGGRDTQYF.